This T cell receptor (beta chain) was identified in a study of shared clonotypes between healthy human individuals. Study background: CD4 naive cells filled three plates per donor, CD4 memory three, CD8 naive two and CD8 memory one.

This CDR3 has 16 amino acids. Trimming left V 5 bases short and J 0 bases short, with 17 bases between. Germline CDR1 SGHKS, CDR2 YYEKEE (reference sequence). Study results and caveats: Blood was the only sampled material, and tissue repertoires likely differ. Larger richness was generally estimated for naive than memory subsets.

Division of CD4+ cells produced a CD45RA+ naive subset and a CD45RA-negative memory subset. A remark on this clone: Antigen unknown.

Profiled with immunoSEQ multiplex PCR; TCRdb holds only in-frame clones, not every one. The sample lists 2 million to 2.5 million clones, roughly 93% occurring once. This receptor was taken from a man aged 18 to 29 in good health. Some clones in this sample may be carry-over from other donors' samples. This sequence joins TRBV5-5 and TRBJ1-1; D is undetermined. Material: naive CD4+ T cells from PBMCs. As to subset: CD45RA+ positively selected. The CDR3 DNA reads as TGTGCCAGCAGGCCCTTTGAGGGCGGAATGAACACTGAAGCTTTCTTT. It codes for CASRPFEGGMNTEAFF.